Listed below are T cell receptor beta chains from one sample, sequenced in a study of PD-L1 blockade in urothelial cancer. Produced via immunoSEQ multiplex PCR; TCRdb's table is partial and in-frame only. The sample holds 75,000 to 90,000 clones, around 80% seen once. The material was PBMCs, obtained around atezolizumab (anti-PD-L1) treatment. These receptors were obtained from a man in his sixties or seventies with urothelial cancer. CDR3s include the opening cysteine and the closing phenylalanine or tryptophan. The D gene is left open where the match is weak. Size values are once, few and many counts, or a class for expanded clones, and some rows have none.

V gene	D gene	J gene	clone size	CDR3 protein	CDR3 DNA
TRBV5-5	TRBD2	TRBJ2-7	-	CASSPAPGLVSYEQYF	TGTGCCAGCAGCCCAGCGCCGGGACTAGTTTCCTACGAGCAGTACTTC
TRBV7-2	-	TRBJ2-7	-	CASSPAGRVGEQYF	TGTGCCAGCAGCCCAGCGGGCAGGGTGGGCGAGCAGTACTTC
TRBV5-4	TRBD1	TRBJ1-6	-	CASSRGTGNDSPLHF	TGTGCCAGCAGCCGGGGGACAGGGAACGATTCACCCCTCCACTTT
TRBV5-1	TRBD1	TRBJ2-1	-	CASRTGAGNEQFF	TGCGCCAGCAGGACAGGGGCAGGCAATGAGCAGTTCTTC
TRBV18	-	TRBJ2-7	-	CASSPPRNPYEQYF	TGTGCCAGCTCACCACCGAGGAATCCCTACGAGCAGTACTTC
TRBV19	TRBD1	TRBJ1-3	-	CASSTWDRAGNTIYF	TGTGCCAGTAGTACCTGGGACAGGGCGGGAAACACCATATATTTT
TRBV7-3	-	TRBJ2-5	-	CASSLGSGFKETQYF	TGTGCCAGCAGCTTGGGATCGGGGTTTAAGGAGACCCAGTACTTC
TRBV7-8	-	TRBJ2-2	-	CASSLATRSTGELFF	TGTGCCAGCAGCTTAGCTACGCGAAGCACCGGGGAGCTGTTTTTT
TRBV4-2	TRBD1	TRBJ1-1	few	CASSQAPTGVNTEAFF	TGTGCCAGCAGCCAAGCCCCTACAGGGGTGAACACTGAAGCTTTCTTT
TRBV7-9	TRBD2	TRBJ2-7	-	CASSSQTSGTYEQYF	TGTGCCAGCAGCTCCCAGACTAGCGGTACCTACGAGCAGTACTTC
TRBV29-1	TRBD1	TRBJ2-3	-	CSVETQGASTDTQYF	TGCAGCGTTGAAACCCAGGGGGCGAGCACAGATACGCAGTATTTT
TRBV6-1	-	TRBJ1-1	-	CASGSRNTEAFF	TGTGCCAGCGGCAGTCGGAACACTGAAGCTTTCTTT
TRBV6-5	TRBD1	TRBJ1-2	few	CASRQDRNYGYTF	TGTGCCAGCAGACAGGACAGGAACTATGGCTACACCTTC
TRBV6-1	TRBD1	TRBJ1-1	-	CATRQGLNTEAFF	TGTGCCACTCGACAGGGTCTTAACACTGAAGCTTTCTTT
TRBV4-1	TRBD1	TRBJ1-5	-	CASSPQPGQGGVQPQHF	TGCGCCAGCAGCCCTCAACCGGGACAGGGAGGCGTTCAGCCCCAGCATTTT
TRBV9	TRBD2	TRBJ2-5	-	CASSVAASGGAQETQYF	TGTGCCAGCAGCGTAGCTGCTAGCGGGGGGGCCCAAGAGACCCAGTACTTC
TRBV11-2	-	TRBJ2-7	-	CASSPTGAGREQYF	TGTGCCAGCAGCCCGACGGGAGCGGGTCGCGAGCAGTACTTC
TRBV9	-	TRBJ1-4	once	CASSAQGRNEKLFF	TGTGCCAGCAGCGCGCAGGGGAGAAATGAAAAACTGTTTTTT
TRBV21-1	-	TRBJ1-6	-	CASSKKASPTGSPLHF	TGTGCCAGCAGCAAAAAGGCGTCACCGACGGGGTCACCCCTCCACTTT
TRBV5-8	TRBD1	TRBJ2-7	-	CASSLEGQALAEQYF	TGTGCCAGCAGCTTGGAGGGACAGGCGTTGGCCGAGCAGTACTTC
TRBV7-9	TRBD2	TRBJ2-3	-	CASSLVASGADTQYF	TGTGCCAGCAGCTTAGTGGCTAGCGGGGCGGATACGCAGTATTTT
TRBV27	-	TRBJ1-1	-	CASSYTENTEAFF	TGTGCCAGCAGTTATACAGAGAACACTGAAGCTTTCTTT
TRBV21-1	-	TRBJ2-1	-	CASSNSGGFYNEQFF	TGTGCCAGCAGCAACTCGGGGGGGTTCTACAATGAGCAGTTCTTC
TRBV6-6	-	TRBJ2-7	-	CASSDRVEGSEQYF	TGTGCCAGCAGCGACAGGGTGGAGGGCAGCGAGCAGTACTTC
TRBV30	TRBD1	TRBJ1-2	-	CAWADRVFKGYTF	TGTGCCTGGGCCGACAGGGTCTTCAAGGGCTACACCTTC
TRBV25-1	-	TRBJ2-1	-	CASSDSSANNEQFF	TGTGCCAGCAGTGATTCTAGCGCTAACAATGAGCAGTTCTTC
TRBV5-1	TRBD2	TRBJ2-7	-	CASSPGRGTYEQYF	TGCGCCAGCAGCCCCGGGCGGGGGACCTACGAGCAGTACTTC
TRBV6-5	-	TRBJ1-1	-	CASSYSNRVNTEAFF	TGTGCCAGCAGTTACTCCAACAGGGTGAACACTGAAGCTTTCTTT
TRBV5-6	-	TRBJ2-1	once	CASSLGLGGEQFF	TGTGCCAGCAGCTTGGGGCTAGGGGGTGAGCAGTTCTTC
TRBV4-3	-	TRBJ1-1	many	CASSQEVGIVRSTEAFF	TGCGCCAGCAGCCAAGAGGTCGGGATTGTGAGGAGTACTGAAGCTTTCTTT
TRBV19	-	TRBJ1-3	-	CASSINRASSGNTIYF	TGTGCCAGTAGTATAAACAGGGCCTCCTCTGGAAACACCATATATTTT
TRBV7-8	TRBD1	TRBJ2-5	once	CASSHRDRGETQYF	TGTGCCAGCAGCCACCGGGACAGAGGGGAGACCCAGTACTTC
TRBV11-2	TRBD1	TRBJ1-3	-	CASSTPRQGNSGNTIYF	TGTGCCAGCAGCACCCCACGACAGGGAAACTCTGGAAACACCATATATTTT
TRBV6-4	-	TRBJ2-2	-	CASSPSSTGELFF	TGTGCCAGCAGTCCCTCCTCCACCGGGGAGCTGTTTTTT
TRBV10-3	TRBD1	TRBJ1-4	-	CAIRQGADEKLFF	TGTGCCATCCGACAGGGGGCCGATGAAAAACTGTTTTTT
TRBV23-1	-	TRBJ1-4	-	CARGGSNEKLFF	TGCGCCCGGGGGGGGTCTAATGAAAAACTGTTTTTT
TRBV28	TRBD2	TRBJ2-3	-	CASSTPGLAHTDTQYF	TGTGCCAGCAGTACTCCGGGACTAGCCCACACAGATACGCAGTATTTT
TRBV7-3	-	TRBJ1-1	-	CASSFVGGDTEAFF	TGTGCCAGCAGCTTCGTAGGGGGGGACACTGAAGCTTTCTTT
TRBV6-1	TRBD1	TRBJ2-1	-	CASSEPGQGAPEQFF	TGTGCCAGCAGTGAACCGGGACAGGGGGCTCCTGAGCAGTTCTTC
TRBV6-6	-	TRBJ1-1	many	CASSPPGGIGAFF	TGTGCCAGCAGTCCCCCCGGGGGGATTGGGGCTTTCTTT
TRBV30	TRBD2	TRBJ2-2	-	CAWKFRTSGLPGELFF	TGTGCCTGGAAATTCAGGACTAGCGGGTTACCCGGGGAGCTGTTTTTT
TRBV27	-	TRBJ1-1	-	CASSYSGNTEAFF	TGTGCCAGCAGTTATTCCGGGAACACTGAAGCTTTCTTT
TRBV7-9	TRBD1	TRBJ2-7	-	CASSLTGDTYEQYF	TGTGCCAGCAGCTTAACAGGGGACACCTACGAGCAGTACTTC
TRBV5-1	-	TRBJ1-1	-	CASSLPPGDTEAFF	TGCGCCAGCAGCCTCCCTCCGGGGGACACTGAAGCTTTCTTT
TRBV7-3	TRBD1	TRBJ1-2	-	CASSNSGTGKDGYTF	TGTGCCAGCAGCAACAGCGGGACAGGGAAAGATGGCTACACCTTC
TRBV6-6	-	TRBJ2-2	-	CASSYGGLANTGELFF	TGTGCCAGCAGTTACGGCGGGCTCGCGAACACCGGGGAGCTGTTTTTT
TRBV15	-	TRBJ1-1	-	CATSLEAQGEAFF	TGTGCCACCAGCCTCGAGGCCCAGGGGGAAGCTTTCTTT
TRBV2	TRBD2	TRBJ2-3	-	CASTGGGVSRSTDTQYF	TGTGCCAGCACCGGCGGGGGGGTGAGTAGGTCAACAGATACGCAGTATTTT
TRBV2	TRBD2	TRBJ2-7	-	CASSAGTSRTYEQYF	TGTGCCAGCAGTGCCGGGACTAGCAGGACCTACGAGCAGTACTTC
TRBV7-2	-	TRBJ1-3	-	CASSRDTRSSGNTIYF	TGTGCCAGCAGCCGGGACACTCGGAGCTCTGGAAACACCATATATTTT
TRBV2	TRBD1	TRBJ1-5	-	CASRVQTGSNQPQHF	TGTGCCAGCAGGGTTCAGACAGGGAGCAATCAGCCCCAGCATTTT
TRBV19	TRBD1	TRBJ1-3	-	CASSDPTGYGNTIYF	TGTGCCAGTAGTGACCCGACAGGGTATGGAAACACCATATATTTT
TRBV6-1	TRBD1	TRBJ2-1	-	CASSRTGTDEQFF	TGTGCCAGCAGCCGGACAGGGACCGATGAGCAGTTCTTC
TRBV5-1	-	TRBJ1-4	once	CASSTGTYNEKLFF	TGCGCCAGCAGCACCGGGACTTACAATGAAAAACTGTTTTTT
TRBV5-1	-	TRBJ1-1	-	CASRDFMNTEAFF	TGCGCCAGCAGGGACTTCATGAACACTGAAGCTTTCTTT
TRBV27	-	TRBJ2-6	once	CASSSAGANVLTF	TGTGCCAGCAGTTCCGCTGGGGCCAACGTCCTGACTTTC
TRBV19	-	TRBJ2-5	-	CASSMSKQETQYF	TGTGCCAGTAGTATGAGTAAGCAAGAGACCCAGTACTTC